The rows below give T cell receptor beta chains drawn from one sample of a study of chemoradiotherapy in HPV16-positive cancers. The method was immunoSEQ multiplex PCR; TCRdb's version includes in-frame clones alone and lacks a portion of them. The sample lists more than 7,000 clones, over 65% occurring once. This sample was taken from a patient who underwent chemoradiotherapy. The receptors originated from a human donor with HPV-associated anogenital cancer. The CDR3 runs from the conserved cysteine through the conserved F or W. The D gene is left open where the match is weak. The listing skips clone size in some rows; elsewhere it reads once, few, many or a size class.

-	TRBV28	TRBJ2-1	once	TGTGCCAGCGGTCCTTCGTTTGGGAGGAATGAGCAGTTCTTC	CASGPSFGRNEQFF
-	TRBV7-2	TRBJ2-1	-	TGTGCCAGCAGCGCAAAGCACCATGAGCAGTTCTTC	CASSAKHHEQFF
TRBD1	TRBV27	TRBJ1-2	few	TGTGCCAGCAGTTTACGGGTAGGCGGGACAGGAGTTAACTATGGCTACACCTTC	CASSLRVGGTGVNYGYTF
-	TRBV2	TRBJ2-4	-	TGTGCCAGCAGTGGGACTTCGAATTATACTTTAGCCAAAAACATTCAGTACTTC	CASSGTSNYTLAKNIQYF
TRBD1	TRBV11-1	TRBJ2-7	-	TGTGCCAGCAGCTATGGACAGGGGCATACCTACGAGCAGTACTTC	CASSYGQGHTYEQYF
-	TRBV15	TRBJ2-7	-	TGTGCCACCAGCAGAAGTCCAAGCAGGGGCACCTACGAGCAGTACTTC	CATSRSPSRGTYEQYF
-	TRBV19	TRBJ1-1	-	TGTGCCAGTAGTATATCGGACGGGAACACTGAAGCTTTCTTT	CASSISDGNTEAFF
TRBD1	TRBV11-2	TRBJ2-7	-	TGTGCCAGCAGCTTAGGGGACAGGGGGTACGAGCAGTACTTC	CASSLGDRGYEQYF
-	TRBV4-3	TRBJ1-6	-	TGCGCCAGCAGCCAAGAAGGGCAGAGCTCACCCCTCCACTTT	CASSQEGQSSPLHF
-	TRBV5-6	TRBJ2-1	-	TGTGCCAGCAGCTTGGAAGGGTTGGTTTACAATGAGCAGTTCTTC	CASSLEGLVYNEQFF
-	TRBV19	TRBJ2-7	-	TGTGCCAGTAGATCGGTGGACGGCGCCCTGGGAAGTTGGTACTTC	CASRSVDGALGSWYF
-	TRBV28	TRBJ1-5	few	TGTGCCAGCAGTTTGAGCCTCAATCAGCCCCAGCATTTT	CASSLSLNQPQHF
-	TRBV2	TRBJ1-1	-	TGTGCCAGCAGATGGGGGACTGGGGCCGGGGCTTTCTTT	CASRWGTGAGAFF
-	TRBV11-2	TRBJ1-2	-	TGTGCCAGCAGCTCCCAGGTGGGCTATGGCTACACCTTC	CASSSQVGYGYTF
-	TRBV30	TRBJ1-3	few	TGTGCCTGGAGTGTAAGCGGCCGCGTAGCCCCCATATATTTT	CAWSVSGRVAPIYF
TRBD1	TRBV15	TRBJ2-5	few	TGTGCCACCAGCAGAGAAGACAGGGTAGGAGAGACCCAGTACTTC	CATSREDRVGETQYF
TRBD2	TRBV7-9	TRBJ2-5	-	TGTGCCAGCAGCCTCACTAGCGGGGGGCCTGAGCAGTACTTC	CASSLTSGGPEQYF
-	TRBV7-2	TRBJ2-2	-	TGTGCCAGCAGCTTAAATAGGGTGGACTTCACCGGGGAGCTGTTTTTT	CASSLNRVDFTGELFF
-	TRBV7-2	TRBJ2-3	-	TGTGCCAGCAGCTTAGGGCTGGTCTATACGCAGTATTTT	CASSLGLVYTQYF
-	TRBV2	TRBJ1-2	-	TGTGCCAGCAGCCCCATGGTGACAGATCACACCTTC	CASSPMVTDHTF
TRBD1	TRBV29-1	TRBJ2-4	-	TGCAGCATATCAGACAGGGAAGCCAAAAACATTCAGTACTTC	CSISDREAKNIQYF
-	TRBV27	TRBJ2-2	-	TGTGCCAGCAGTTATGGGGGCATAGACACCGGGGAGCTGTTTTTT	CASSYGGIDTGELFF
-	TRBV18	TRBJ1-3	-	TGTGCCAGCTCACCAACTGGCAGGGAGTCTGGAAACACCATATATTTT	CASSPTGRESGNTIYF
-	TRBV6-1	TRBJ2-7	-	TGTGCCAGCAGTGAAATCTTCCGGCCCTCCTACGAGCAGTACTTC	CASSEIFRPSYEQYF
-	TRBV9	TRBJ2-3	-	TGTGCCAGCAGCGTAGGCGACTCAGATACGCAGTATTTT	CASSVGDSDTQYF
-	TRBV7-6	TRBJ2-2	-	TGTGCCAGCAGCTTAGCCCAAACCGGGGAGCTGTTTTTT	CASSLAQTGELFF
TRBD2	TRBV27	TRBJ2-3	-	TGTGCCAGCCTAGGGGGGGGGACTAGCACTAGCACAGATACGCAGTATTTT	CASLGGGTSTSTDTQYF
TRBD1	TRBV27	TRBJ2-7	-	TGTGCCAGCAGACGGACAGGGGGCACCTACGAGCAGTACTTC	CASRRTGGTYEQYF
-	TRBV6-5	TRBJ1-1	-	TGTGCCAGCACCGTAATACAGAAGAACACTGAAGCTTTCTTT	CASTVIQKNTEAFF
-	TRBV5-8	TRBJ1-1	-	TGTGCCAGCAGCCAGGGACCTCATAGGAAAGCTTTCTTT	CASSQGPHRKAFF
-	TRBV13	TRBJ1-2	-	TGTGCCAGCACCGGGGGGGCCGTCTATGGCTACACCTTC	CASTGGAVYGYTF
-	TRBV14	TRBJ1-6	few	TGTGCCAGCAGCCAGGGCAGGGAGTATTCACCCCTCCACTTT	CASSQGREYSPLHF
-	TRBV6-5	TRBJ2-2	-	TGTGCCAGCAGTTACGTTCGGCAGAACACCGGGGAGCTGTTTTTT	CASSYVRQNTGELFF
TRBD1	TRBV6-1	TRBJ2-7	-	TGTGCCAGCAGTGACAGACAGGGTAGGAGCTACGAGCAGTACTTC	CASSDRQGRSYEQYF
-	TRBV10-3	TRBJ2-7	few	TGTGCCATCGGGACCGGGTACGAGCAGTACTTC	CAIGTGYEQYF
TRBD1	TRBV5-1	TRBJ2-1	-	TGCGCCAGCAGCGGACTGACAGGGGGCGCGGGCAATGAGCAGTTCTTC	CASSGLTGGAGNEQFF
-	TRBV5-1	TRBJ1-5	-	TGCGCCAGCAGCTTGGGGACAGAGCAGCCCCAGCATTTT	CASSLGTEQPQHF
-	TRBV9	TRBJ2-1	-	TGTGCCAGCAGCGTAGCCGGGGCCCTGTACAATGAGCAGTTCTTC	CASSVAGALYNEQFF
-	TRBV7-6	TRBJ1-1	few	TGTGCCAGCAGCTTAGATGGGGGTAATGAAGCTTTCTTT	CASSLDGGNEAFF
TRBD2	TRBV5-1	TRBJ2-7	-	TGCGCCAGCAGCTTGATGTCGCCTAGCGGGGGGGCTGCCTACGAGCAGTACTTC	CASSLMSPSGGAAYEQYF
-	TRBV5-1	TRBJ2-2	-	TGCGCCAGTACCCGAAGGGGAACAGGGATGGTCACCGGGGAGCTGTTTTTT	CASTRRGTGMVTGELFF
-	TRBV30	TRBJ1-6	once	TGTGCCTGGAGGAAACAAGGGGGGAATTCACCCCTCCACTTT	CAWRKQGGNSPLHF
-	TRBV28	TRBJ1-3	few	TGTGCCAGCAGTTCCCGGTTGGGGGCGCGTGGAAACACCATATATTTT	CASSSRLGARGNTIYF
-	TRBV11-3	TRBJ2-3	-	TGTGCCAGCAGCTCCGGACTGGGGGATACGCAGTATTTT	CASSSGLGDTQYF
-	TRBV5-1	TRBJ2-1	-	TGCGCCAGCAAGTTCGACATTGCCTACAATGAGCAGTTCTTC	CASKFDIAYNEQFF
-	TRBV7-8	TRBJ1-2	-	TGTGCCAGCATCATACAGGGAAGGGATATGGGTGGCTACACCTTC	CASIIQGRDMGGYTF
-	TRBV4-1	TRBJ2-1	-	TGCGCCAGCAGTCTCGCGGCTAGCCGCTACAATGAGCAGTTCTTC	CASSLAASRYNEQFF
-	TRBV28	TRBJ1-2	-	TGTGCCAGCAGGAGGGGGGTAACTAACTATGGCTACACCTTC	CASRRGVTNYGYTF
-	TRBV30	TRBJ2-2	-	TGTGCCTGGAGTGTAGGGGGGGCCGGGGAGCTGTTTTTT	CAWSVGGAGELFF
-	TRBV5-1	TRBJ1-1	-	TGCGCCAGCAGCTGGCAGGGTGTCGACACTGAAGCTTTCTTT	CASSWQGVDTEAFF
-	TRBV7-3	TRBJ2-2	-	TGTGCCAGCAGCTTCTCTGGGAACACCGGGGAGCTGTTTTTT	CASSFSGNTGELFF
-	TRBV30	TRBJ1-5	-	TGTGCCTGGAGTGTTCAGGGACAGCCCCAGCATTTT	CAWSVQGQPQHF
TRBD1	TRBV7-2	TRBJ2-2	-	TGTGCCAGCAGCTCCAATAGGGGGCTGAACACCGGGGAGCTGTTTTTT	CASSSNRGLNTGELFF
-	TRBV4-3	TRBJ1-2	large	TGCGCCAGCAGCCAAGAACCGGACTATGGCTACACCTTC	CASSQEPDYGYTF
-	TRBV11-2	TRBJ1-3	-	TGTGCCAGCAGCTTAAGGACAGTGAGAAACACCATATATTTT	CASSLRTVRNTIYF
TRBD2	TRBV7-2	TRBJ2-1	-	TGTGCCAGCGTGCTATCGGGCCTCCGGGGGGATGAGCAGTTCTTC	CASVLSGLRGDEQFF
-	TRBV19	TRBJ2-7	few	TGTGCCAGTAGCAGCACCCACTACTACGAGCAGTACTTC	CASSSTHYYEQYF
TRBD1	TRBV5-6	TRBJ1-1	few	TGTGCCAGCAGCTCAAACCGGGACAGGACTGAAGCTTTCTTT	CASSSNRDRTEAFF
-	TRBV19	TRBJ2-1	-	TGTGCCAGTAGTATCGGAGGACAGAATGAGCAGTTCTTC	CASSIGGQNEQFF